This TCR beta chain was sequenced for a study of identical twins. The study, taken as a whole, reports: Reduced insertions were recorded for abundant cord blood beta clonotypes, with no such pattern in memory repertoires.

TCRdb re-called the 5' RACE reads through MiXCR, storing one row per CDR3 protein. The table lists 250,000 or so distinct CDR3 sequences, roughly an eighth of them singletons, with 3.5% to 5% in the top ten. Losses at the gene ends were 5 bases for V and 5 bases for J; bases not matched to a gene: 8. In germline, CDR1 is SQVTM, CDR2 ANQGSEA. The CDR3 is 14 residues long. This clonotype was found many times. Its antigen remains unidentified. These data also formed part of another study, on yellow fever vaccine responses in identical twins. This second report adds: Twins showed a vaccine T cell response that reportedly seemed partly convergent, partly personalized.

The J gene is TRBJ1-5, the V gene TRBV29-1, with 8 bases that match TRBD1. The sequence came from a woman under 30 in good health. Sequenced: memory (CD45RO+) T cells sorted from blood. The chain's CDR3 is CSVRQGARDQPQHF. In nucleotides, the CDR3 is TGCAGCGTTAGGCAGGGGGCGAGGGATCAGCCCCAGCATTTT.